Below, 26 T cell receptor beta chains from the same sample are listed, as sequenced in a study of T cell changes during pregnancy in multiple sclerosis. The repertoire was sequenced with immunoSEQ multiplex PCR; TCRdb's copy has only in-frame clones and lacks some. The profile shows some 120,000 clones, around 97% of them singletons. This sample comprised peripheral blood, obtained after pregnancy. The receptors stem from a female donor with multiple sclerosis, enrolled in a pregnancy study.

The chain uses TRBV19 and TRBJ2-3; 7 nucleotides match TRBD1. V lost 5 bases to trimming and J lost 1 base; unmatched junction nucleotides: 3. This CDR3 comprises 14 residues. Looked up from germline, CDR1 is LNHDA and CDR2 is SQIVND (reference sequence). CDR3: CASSLGQGTDTQYF. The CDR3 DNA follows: TGTGCCAGTAGTTTAGGACAGGGCACAGATACGCAGTATTTT.

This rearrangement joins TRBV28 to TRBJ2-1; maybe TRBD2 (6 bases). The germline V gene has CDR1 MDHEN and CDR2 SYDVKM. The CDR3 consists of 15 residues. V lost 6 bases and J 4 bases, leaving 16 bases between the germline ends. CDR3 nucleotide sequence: TGTGCCAGCAGCCCGGGGGATCGCCCATACAATGAGCAGTTCTTC. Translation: CASSPGDRPYNEQFF.

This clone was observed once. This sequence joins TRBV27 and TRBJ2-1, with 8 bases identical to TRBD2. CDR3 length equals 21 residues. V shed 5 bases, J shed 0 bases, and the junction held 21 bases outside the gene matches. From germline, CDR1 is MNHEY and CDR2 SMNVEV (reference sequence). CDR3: CASSIRLLSGGGGSSYNEQFF. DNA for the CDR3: TGTGCCAGCAGTATTCGACTCCTGTCCGGGGGGGGAGGAAGCTCCTACAATGAGCAGTTCTTC.

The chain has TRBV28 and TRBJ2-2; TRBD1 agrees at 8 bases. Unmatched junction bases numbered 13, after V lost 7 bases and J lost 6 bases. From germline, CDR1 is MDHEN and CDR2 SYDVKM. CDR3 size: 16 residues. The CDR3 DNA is TGTGCCAGCATTCCTAGAGCCAGGGGGCTCCCCGGGGAGCTGTTTTTT. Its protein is CASIPRARGLPGELFF. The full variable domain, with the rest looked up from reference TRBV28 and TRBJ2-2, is DVKVTQSSRYLVKRTGEKVFLECVQDMDHENMFWYRQDPGLGLRLIYFSYDVKMKEKGDIPEGYSVSREKKERFSLILESASTNQTSMYLCASIPRARGLPGELFFGEGSRLTVL.

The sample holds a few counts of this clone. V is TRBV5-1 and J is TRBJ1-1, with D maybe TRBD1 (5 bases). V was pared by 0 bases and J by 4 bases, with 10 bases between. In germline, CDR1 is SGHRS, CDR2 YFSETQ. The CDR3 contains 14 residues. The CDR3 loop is CASSLGGVTTEAFF. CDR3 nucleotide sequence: TGCGCCAGCAGCTTGGGGGGGGTCACCACTGAAGCTTTCTTT. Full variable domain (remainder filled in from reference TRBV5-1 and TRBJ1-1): KAGVTQTPRYLIKTRGQQVTLSCSPISGHRSVSWYQQTPGQGLQFLFEYFSETQRNKGNFPGRFSGRQFSNSRSEMNVSTLELGDSALYLCASSLGGVTTEAFFGQGTRLTVV.

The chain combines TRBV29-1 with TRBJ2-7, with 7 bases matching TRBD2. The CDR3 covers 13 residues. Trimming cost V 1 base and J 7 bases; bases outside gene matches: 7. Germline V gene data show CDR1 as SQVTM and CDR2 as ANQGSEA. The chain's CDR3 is CSVEGTRGGEQYF. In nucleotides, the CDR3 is TGCAGCGTTGAAGGGACTAGGGGCGGGGAGCAGTACTTC.

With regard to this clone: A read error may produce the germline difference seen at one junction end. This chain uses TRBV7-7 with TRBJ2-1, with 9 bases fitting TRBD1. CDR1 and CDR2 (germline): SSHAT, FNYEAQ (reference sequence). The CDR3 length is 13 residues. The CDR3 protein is CASSLDRGDEQFF. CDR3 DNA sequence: TGTGCTAGCAGCTTAGACAGGGGGGATGAGCAGTTCTTC.

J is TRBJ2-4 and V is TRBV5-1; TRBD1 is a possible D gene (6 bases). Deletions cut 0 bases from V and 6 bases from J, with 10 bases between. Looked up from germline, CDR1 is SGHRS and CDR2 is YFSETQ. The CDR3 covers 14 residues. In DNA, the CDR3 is TGCGCCAGCAGCTTGGGTTCGACAGGAAACATTCAGTACTTC. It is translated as CASSLGSTGNIQYF.

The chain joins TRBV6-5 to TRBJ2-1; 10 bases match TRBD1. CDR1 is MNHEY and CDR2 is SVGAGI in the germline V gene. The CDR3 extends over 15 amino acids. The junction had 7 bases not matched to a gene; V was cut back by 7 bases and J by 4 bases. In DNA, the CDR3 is TGTGCCAGCACCCCGGACAGGGGGAGATACAATGAGCAGTTCTTC. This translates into CASTPDRGRYNEQFF.

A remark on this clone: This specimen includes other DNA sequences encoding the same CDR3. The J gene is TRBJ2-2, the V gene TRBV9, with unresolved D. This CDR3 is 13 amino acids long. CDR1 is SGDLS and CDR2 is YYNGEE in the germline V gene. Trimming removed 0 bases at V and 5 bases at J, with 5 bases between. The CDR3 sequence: CASSVGATGELFF. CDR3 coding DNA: TGTGCCAGCAGCGTAGGAGCGACCGGGGAGCTGTTTTTT.

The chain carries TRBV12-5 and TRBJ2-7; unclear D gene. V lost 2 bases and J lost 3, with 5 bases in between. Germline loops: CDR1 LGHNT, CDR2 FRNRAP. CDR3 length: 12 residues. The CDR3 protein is CASGLNSYEQYF. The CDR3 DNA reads TGTGCTAGTGGTTTGAACAGCTACGAGCAGTACTTC.

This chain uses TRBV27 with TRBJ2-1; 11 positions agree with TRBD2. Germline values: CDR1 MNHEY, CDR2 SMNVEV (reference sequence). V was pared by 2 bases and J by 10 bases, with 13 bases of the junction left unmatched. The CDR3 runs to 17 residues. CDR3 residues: CASSLRIGLAGLVEQFF. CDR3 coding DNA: TGTGCCAGCAGTTTACGAATCGGACTAGCGGGCCTAGTAGAGCAGTTCTTC.

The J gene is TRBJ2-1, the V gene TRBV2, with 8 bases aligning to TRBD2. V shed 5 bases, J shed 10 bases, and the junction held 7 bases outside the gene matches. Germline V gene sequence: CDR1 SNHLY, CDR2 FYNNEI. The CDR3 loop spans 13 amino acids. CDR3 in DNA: TGTGCCAGCAGTACCGGGACTAGAGAGGAGCAGTTCTTC. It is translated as CASSTGTREEQFF. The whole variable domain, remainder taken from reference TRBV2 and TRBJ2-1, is EPEVTQTPSHQVTQMGQEVILRCVPISNHLYFYWYRQILGQKVEFLVSFYNNEISEKSEIFDDQFSVERPDGSNFTLKIRSTKLEDSAMYFCASSTGTREEQFFGPGTRLTVL.

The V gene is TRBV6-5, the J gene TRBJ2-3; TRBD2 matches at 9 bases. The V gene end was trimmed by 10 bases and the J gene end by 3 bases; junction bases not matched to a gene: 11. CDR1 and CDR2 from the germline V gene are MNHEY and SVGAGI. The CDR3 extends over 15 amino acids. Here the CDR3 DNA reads TGTGCCACACATAATCTGGGACTAGCAACAGATACGCAGTATTTT. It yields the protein CATHNLGLATDTQYF.

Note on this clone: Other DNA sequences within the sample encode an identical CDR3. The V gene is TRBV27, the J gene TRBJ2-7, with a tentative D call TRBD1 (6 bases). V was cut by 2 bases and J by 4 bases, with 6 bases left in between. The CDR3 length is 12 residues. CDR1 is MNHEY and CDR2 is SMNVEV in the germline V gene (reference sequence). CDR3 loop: CASSLRGYEQYF. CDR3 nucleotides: TGTGCCAGCAGTTTAAGGGGGTACGAGCAGTACTTC.

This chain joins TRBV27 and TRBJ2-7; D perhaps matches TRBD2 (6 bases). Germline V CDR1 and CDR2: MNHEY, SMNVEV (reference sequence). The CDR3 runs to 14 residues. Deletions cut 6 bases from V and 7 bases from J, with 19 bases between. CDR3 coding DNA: TGTGCCAGCAGATCTTGGGGGGAGCAGCGGGAGCAGTACTTC. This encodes CASRSWGEQREQYF.

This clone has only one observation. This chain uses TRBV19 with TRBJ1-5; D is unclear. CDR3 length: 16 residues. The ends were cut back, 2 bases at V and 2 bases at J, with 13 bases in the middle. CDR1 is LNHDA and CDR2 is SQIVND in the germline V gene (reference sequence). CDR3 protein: CASSIRLARGNQPQHF. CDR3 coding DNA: TGTGCCAGTAGTATACGCCTCGCCCGGGGCAATCAGCCCCAGCATTTT. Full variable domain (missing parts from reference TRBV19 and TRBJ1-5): DGGITQSPKYLFRKEGQNVTLSCEQNLNHDAMYWYRQDPGQGLRLIYYSQIVNDFQKGDIAEGYSVSREKKESFPLTVTSAQKNPTAFYLCASSIRLARGNQPQHFGDGTRLSIL.

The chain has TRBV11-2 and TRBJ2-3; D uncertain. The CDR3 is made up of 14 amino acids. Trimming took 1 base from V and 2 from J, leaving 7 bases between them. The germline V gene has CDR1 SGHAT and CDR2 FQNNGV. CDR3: CASSLVHITDTQYF. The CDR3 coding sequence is TGTGCCAGCAGCTTAGTACATATCACAGATACGCAGTATTTT. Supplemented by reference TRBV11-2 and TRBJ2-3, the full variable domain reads EAGVAQSPRYKIIEKRQSVAFWCNPISGHATLYWYQQILGQGPKLLIQFQNNGVVDDSQLPKDRFSAERLKGVDSTLKIQPAKLEDSAVYLCASSLVHITDTQYFGPGTRLTVL.

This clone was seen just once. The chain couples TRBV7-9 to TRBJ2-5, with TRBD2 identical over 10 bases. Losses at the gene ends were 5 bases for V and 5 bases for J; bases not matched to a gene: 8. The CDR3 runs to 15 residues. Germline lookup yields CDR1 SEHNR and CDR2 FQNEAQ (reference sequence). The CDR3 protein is CASSPLAGELETQYF. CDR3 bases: TGTGCCAGCAGCCCCCTAGCGGGAGAGTTGGAGACCCAGTACTTC. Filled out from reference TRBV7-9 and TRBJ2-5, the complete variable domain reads DTGVSQNPRHKITKRGQNVTFRCDPISEHNRLYWYRQTLGQGPEFLTYFQNEAQLEKSRLLSDRFSAERPKGSFSTLEIQRTEQGDSAMYLCASSPLAGELETQYFGPGTRLLVL.

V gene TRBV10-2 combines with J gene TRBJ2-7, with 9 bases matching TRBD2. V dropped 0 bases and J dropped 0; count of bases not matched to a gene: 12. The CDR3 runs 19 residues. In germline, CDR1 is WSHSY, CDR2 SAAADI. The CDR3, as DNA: TGCGCCAGCAGTGAGTCGGGGTGGGAAAGCGGGAGGAGCTCCTACGAGCAGTACTTC. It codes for CASSESGWESGRSSYEQYF.

CDR3 loop: CASSPQGSDQPQHF. As DNA, the CDR3 is TGTGCCAGCAGCCCTCAGGGGTCGGATCAGCCCCAGCATTTT. V gene TRBV6-5 combines with J gene TRBJ1-5; the D gene is possibly TRBD1 (6 bases). CDR3 size: 14 residues. Deletions cut 6 bases from V and 5 bases from J, with 14 bases between. The germline V gene encodes CDR1 MNHEY and CDR2 SVGAGI.

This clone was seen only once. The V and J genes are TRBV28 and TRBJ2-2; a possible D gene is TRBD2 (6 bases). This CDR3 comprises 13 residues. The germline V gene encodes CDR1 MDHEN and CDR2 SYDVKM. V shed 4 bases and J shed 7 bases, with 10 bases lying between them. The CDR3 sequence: CASSSPGVGELFF. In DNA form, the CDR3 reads TGTGCCAGCAGTTCTCCGGGGGTCGGGGAGCTGTTTTTT.

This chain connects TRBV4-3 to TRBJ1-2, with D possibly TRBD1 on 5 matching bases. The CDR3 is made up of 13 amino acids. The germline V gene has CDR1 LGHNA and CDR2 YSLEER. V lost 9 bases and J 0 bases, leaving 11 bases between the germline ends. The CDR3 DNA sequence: TGCGCCAGTTCGGCAGGGACTAACTATGGCTACACCTTC. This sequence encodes CASSAGTNYGYTF.

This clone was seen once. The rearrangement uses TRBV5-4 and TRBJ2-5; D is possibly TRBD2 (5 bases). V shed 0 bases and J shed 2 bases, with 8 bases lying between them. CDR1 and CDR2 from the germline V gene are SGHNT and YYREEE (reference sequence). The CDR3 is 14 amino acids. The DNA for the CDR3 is TGTGCCAGCAGCTTGGACCTAGCTCAAGAGACCCAGTACTTC. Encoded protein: CASSLDLAQETQYF.

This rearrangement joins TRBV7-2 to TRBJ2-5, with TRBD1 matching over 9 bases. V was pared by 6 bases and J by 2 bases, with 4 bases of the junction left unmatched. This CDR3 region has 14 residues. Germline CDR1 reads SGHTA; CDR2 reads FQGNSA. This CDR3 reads CASSFDRGQETQYF. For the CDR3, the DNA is TGTGCCAGCAGTTTCGACAGGGGGCAAGAGACCCAGTACTTC.

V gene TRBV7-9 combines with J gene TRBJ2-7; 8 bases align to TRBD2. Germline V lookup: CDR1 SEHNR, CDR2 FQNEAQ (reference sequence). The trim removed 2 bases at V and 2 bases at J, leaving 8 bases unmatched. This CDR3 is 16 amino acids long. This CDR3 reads CASSLIIGRGPYEQYF. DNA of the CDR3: TGTGCCAGCAGCTTAATTATCGGGAGGGGTCCCTACGAGCAGTACTTC.